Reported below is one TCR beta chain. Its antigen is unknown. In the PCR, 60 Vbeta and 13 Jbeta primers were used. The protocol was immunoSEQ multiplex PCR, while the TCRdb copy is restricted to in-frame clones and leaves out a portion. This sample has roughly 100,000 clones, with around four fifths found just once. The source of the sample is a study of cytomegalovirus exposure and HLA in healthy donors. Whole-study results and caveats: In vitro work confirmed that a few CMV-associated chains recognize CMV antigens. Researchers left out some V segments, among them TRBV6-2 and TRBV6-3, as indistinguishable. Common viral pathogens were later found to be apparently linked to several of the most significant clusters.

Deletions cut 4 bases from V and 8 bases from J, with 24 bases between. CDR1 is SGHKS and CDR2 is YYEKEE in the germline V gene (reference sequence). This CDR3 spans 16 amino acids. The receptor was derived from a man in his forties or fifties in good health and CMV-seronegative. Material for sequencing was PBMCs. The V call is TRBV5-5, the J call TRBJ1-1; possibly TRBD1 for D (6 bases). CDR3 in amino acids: CASSPLPRGLAWEAFF. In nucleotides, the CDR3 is TGTGCCAGCAGCCCGCTCCCCAGGGGCTTAGCGTGGGAAGCTTTCTTT.